This T cell receptor beta chain was captured by sequencing in a study of blood T cell repertoires in COVID-19. Study-level information: The United States, Italy and Spain were the sources of the acute and convalescent COVID-19 samples. PBMCs, B-cell-depleted T cells, or T cells were the source of the cDNA or gDNA that made up the material.

This clone was detected only once. Clones were sequenced by immunoSEQ multiplex PCR, and TCRdb holds only the in-frame ones, with some missing. The data contain about 270,000 clones, roughly nine tenths of them seen just once; the ten biggest clones take up around 9%. This CDR3 is built from 18 residues. The V gene lost 0 bases and the J gene lost 2 bases, with 14 bases spanning the gap. Germline V gene lookup returns CDR1 MGHRA and CDR2 YSYEKL. The sequence derives from a man between 40 and 49 years old with active or convalescent COVID-19. V and J are TRBV4-1 and TRBJ2-6; weak D call: TRBD1 (7 bases). Material: peripheral blood. This CDR3 reads CASSQDAGGSAGANVLTF. CDR3 coding DNA: TGCGCCAGCAGCCAAGATGCAGGGGGGTCCGCTGGGGCCAACGTCCTGACTTTC.